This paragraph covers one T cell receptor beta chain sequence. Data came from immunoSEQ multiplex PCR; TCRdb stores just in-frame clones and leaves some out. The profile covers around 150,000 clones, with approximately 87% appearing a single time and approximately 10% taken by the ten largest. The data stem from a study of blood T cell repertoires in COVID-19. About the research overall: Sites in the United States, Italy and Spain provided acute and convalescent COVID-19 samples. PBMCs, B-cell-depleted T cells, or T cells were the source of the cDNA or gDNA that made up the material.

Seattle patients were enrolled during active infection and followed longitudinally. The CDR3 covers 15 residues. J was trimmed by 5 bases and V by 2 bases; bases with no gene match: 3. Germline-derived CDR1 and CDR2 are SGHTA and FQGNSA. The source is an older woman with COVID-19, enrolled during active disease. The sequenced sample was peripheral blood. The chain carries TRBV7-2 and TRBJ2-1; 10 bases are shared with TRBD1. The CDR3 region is CASSLRDRGHNEQFF. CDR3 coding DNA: TGTGCCAGCAGCTTAAGGGACAGGGGACACAATGAGCAGTTCTTC.